Sequencing of this TCR beta chain was carried out in a study of post-analysis software for immune sequencing data. Study as a whole: Relapsing-remitting, secondary progressive and progressive-relapsing multiple sclerosis courses were included. Study-wide results and caveats: Normalized Chao1 diversity in multiple sclerosis patients fell significantly below that of controls. Patients showed TRBV5-6, TRBV5-1 and TRBV20-1 among about five TRBV segments more frequent than in controls.

Turning to this clonotype: Antigen unknown.

Carried by the TCR beta cDNA libraries were unique molecular identifiers. TCRdb called the PCR reads again in MiXCR, with one record for every CDR3 protein. Of hundreds of thousands of distinct CDR3 sequences in the sample, approximately 60% were seen once. The CDR3 has 13 amino acids. Germline V gives CDR1 SQVTM, CDR2 ANQGSEA. Unmatched junction bases numbered 5, after V lost 4 bases and J lost 5 bases. The clonotype was recovered from a girl aged 2-10 years with multiple sclerosis. The sequenced material came from blood. The V gene is TRBV29-1, the J gene TRBJ1-5; 7 bases agree with TRBD1. CDR3 sequence: CSVGEQGHQPQHF. In DNA form, the CDR3 reads TGCAGCGTTGGGGAACAGGGGCATCAGCCCCAGCATTTT.